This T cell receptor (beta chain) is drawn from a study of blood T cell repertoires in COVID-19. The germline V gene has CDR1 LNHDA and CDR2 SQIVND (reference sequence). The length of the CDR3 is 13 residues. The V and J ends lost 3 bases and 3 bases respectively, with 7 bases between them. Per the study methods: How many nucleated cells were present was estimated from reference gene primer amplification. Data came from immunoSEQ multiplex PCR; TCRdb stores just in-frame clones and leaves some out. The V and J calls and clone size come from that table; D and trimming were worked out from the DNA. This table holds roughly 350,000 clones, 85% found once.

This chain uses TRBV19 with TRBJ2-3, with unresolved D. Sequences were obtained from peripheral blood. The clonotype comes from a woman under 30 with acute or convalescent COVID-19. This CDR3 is CASSIKTTDTQYF. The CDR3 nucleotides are TGTGCCAGTAGTATTAAGACAACAGATACGCAGTATTTT.